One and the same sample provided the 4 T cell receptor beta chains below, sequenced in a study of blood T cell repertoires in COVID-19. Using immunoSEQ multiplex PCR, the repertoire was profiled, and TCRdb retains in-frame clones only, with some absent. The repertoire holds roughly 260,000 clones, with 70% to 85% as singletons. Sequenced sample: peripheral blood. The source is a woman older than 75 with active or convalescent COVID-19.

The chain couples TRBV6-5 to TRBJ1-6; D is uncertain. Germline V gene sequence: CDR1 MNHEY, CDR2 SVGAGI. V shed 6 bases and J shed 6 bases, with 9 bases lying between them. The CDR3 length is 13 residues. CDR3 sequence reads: CASRESLNSPLHF. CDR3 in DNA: TGTGCCAGCAGGGAGTCTCTTAATTCACCCCTCCACTTT.

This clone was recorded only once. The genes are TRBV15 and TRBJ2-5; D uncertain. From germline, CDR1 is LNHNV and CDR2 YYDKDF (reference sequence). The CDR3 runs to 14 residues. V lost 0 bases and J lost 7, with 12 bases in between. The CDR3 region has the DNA TGTGCCACCAGCAGAGATTCACACCTTGGGACCCAGTACTTC. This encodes CATSRDSHLGTQYF.

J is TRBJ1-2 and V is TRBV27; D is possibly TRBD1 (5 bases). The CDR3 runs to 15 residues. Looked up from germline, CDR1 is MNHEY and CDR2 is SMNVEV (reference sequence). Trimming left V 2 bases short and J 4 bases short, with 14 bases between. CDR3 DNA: TGTGCCAGCAGTTTAAGATCCGTGGGACTCTATGGCTACACCTTC. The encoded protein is CASSLRSVGLYGYTF.

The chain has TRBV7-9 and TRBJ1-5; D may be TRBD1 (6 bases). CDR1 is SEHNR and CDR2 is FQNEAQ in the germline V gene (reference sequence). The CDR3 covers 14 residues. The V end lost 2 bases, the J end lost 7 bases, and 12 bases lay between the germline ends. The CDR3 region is CASSLSGEDQPQHF. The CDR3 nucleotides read TGTGCCAGCAGCTTATCAGGGGAAGACCAGCCCCAGCATTTT. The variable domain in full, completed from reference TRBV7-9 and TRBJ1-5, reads DTGVSQNPRHKITKRGQNVTFRCDPISEHNRLYWYRQTLGQGPEFLTYFQNEAQLEKSRLLSDRFSAERPKGSFSTLEIQRTEQGDSAMYLCASSLSGEDQPQHFGDGTRLSIL.